Listed here is a single TCR beta chain. This clonotype was counted ten times or more. Its cognate antigen has yet to be identified. Per-nucleotide qualities are absent, and no much larger clonotype sits a single base away. TCR alpha and beta CDR3 regions were amplified with the iRepertoire nested amplicon-rescue multiplex PCR (arm-PCR) platform from RNA. The input for one-step reverse transcription and amplification was roughly 95-400 ng of tissue mRNA or PBMC total RNA. After bead purification, a secondary multiplex PCR added Illumina adapters, and libraries were gel-purified between 200 and 400 bp. Demultiplexing relied on internal 6-nucleotide barcodes carried by the libraries. Sequencing of libraries was performed on an Illumina MiSeq with 2x220 or 2x250 nucleotide paired-end reads. The original pipeline was this. Paired reads were merged using FLASH 1.2.11 and aligned with BWA-MEM to the GRCh37 human genome, and TRA and TRB reads were then extracted. For V and J assignment, an IMGT-derived reference of cassette sequences and CDR3 motifs that included pseudogenes was used. Reads were translated in three frames, and productive CDR3s were defined as those with a C...FGXG motif and no stop codons. A clonotype was defined as a unique combination of a V-J cassette pair and a CDR3 amino acid sequence. Reads were filtered by Hamming distance, thresholded by each sample's sequence error rate in mapped regions. TCRdb handled the public reads itself, with Q25 trimming in fastp and clone calling in MiXCR, and kept productive beta chains. Under each unique CDR3 protein, matching rows form one entry showing the most common genes and DNA. The V and J calls and clone size are TCRdb's, not the authors'. This sample holds roughly 120,000 distinct CDR3 sequences; more than 20% were observed only once. The ten largest clones take up 15% of the sample.

The data originate from a study of glioma-infiltrating T cells (TCRdb year 2016). Some background on the complete study: The study sequenced TCR alpha- and beta-chain repertoires from glioma tissue, from non-neoplastic brain tissue and from matched peripheral blood mononuclear cells. Each tissue-infiltrating repertoire was compared with the same patient's peripheral blood repertoire to measure divergence between tissue and blood T-cell populations. Three low-grade glioma patients, seven or eight primary glioblastoma patients, and three non-glioma patients who contributed non-neoplastic brain tissue made up the paired cohort.

What the research found in general, with its limitations: In non-neoplastic patients, VJ-independent divergence between tissue and blood fell below expectation, whereas in all gliomas, and especially in low-grade gliomas, the divergence rose above expectation. Very few CDR3 sequences were shared between tissue and blood, attributed to high CDR3 diversity and limited sampling. The group comparisons were based on small numbers of patients: three non-neoplastic, three low-grade glioma and about eight glioblastoma patients.

The germline V gene supplies CDR1 MGHRA and CDR2 YSYEKL. V was cut back by 4 bases and J by 9 bases, leaving a gap of 13 bases between them. Reading from cysteine to phenylalanine, the CDR3 counts 13 amino acids. Only the CDR3 DNA is retained, 39 bases long and in frame from the first base. The sequenced sample consisted of glioma tissue, nonneoplastic brain tissue, or PBMCs (not recorded which). The TCR was taken from a human donor with low-grade glioma or glioblastoma, undergoing nonglioma brain surgery, or in good health (not recorded which). The rearranged chain carries TRBV4-1 and TRBJ1-5; matching of 5 bases hints at TRBD1 as the D gene. Here the CDR3 is given as CASSPSPGGPQHF. The nucleotides are TGCGCCAGCAGCCCCTCGCCTGGGGGGCCCCAGCATTTT.